The 28 T cell receptor beta chains listed next were all sequenced from one sample in a study of cytomegalovirus exposure and HLA in healthy donors. The PCR employed 60 Vbeta primers together with 13 Jbeta primers. Only in-frame clones appear in the TCRdb table, and some are missing; sequencing was by immunoSEQ multiplex PCR. The sample yields 150,000 to 170,000 clones, 80% seen once. The sample consisted of PBMCs. Receptor source: a man under 40 in good health and CMV-seropositive.

The chain employs TRBV7-2 and TRBJ2-7; D gene ambiguous. The CDR3 is made up of 15 amino acids. Between the trimmed V and J ends, which lost 1 base and 6 bases, there was a span of 16 bases. Germline V gene lookup returns CDR1 SGHTA and CDR2 FQGNSA. In DNA, the CDR3 is TGTGCCAGCAGCTTAGACGGGTGGTTCCGTGGCGAGCAGTACTTC. Translation gives CASSLDGWFRGEQYF. Looking up the rest from reference TRBV7-2 and TRBJ2-7 gives the full variable domain: GAGVSQSPSNKVTEKGKDVELRCDPISGHTALYWYRQSLGQGLEFLIYFQGNSAPDKSGLPSDRFSAERTGGSVSTLTIQRTQQEDSAVYLCASSLDGWFRGEQYFGPGTRLTVT.

The chain carries TRBV19 and TRBJ2-7; 9 positions match TRBD1. CDR1 is LNHDA, CDR2 SQIVND, per germline (reference sequence). The CDR3 covers 14 residues. With V trimmed by 8 bases and J by 5 bases, 10 bases remained unmatched. The chain's CDR3 is CASSAQGARNEQYF. The CDR3 nucleotides are TGTGCCAGTTCCGCACAGGGGGCGCGAAACGAGCAGTACTTC.

The chain has TRBV5-4 and TRBJ2-1; 10 bases match TRBD2. Germline assignment: CDR1 SGHNT and CDR2 YYREEE (reference sequence). There are 16 residues in the CDR3. After removal of 3 bases from V and 8 bases from J, the junction contained 11 bases not matched to a gene. CDR3 sequence reads: CASSSEREGLRYEQFF. The DNA for the CDR3 is TGTGCCAGCAGCTCCGAGCGGGAGGGCCTTAGATATGAGCAGTTCTTC.

The chain uses TRBV6-5 and TRBJ2-7, with D perhaps matching TRBD2 (6 bases). The CDR3 covers 13 residues. Germline CDR1 is MNHEY and CDR2 is SVGAGI. The V end was cut by 6 bases, the J end by 1 base, with 10 bases between. The CDR3 loop reads CASSSGASYEQYF. The CDR3 nucleotides read TGTGCCAGCAGCTCGGGAGCTTCCTACGAGCAGTACTTC.

A few counts support this clone. The chain joins TRBV29-1 to TRBJ2-5; D perhaps matches TRBD1 (5 bases). The CDR3 spans 14 residues. Trimming removed 2 bases from V and 4 bases from J, with 14 bases in between. Germline assignment: CDR1 SQVTM and CDR2 ANQGSEA. Here the CDR3 DNA reads TGCAGCGTTGAATCCGACAGAATGGGAGAGACCCAGTACTTC. As protein: CSVESDRMGETQYF.

The J gene is TRBJ1-1, the V gene TRBV14; TRBD1 agrees at 8 bases. Germline V lookup: CDR1 SGHDN, CDR2 FVKESK. V lost 4 bases, J lost 8 bases, and 6 bases stayed unmatched. The CDR3 length is 13 residues. CDR3 bases: TGTGCCAGCAGCCGAGACAGGGGTGGGGAAGCTTTCTTT. As protein: CASSRDRGGEAFF.

The chain joins TRBV19 to TRBJ1-2, with 7 bases matching TRBD1. The germline V gene has CDR1 LNHDA and CDR2 SQIVND (reference sequence). This CDR3 spans 14 amino acids. The V gene end was trimmed by 5 bases and the J gene end by 4 bases; junction bases not matched to a gene: 7. The CDR3 nucleotides are TGTGCCAGTAGTCCACTGGGGACAGTCTATGGCTACACCTTC. This encodes CASSPLGTVYGYTF.

CDR3 nucleotides: TGTGCCAGCAGTTTACTGGGCCCAAAAGGATCCTACAATGAGCAGTTCTTC. It encodes CASSLLGPKGSYNEQFF. The chain employs TRBV28 and TRBJ2-1; D gene ambiguous. The CDR3 runs to 17 residues. Germline V lookup: CDR1 MDHEN, CDR2 SYDVKM. The V end lost 2 bases, the J end lost 1 base, and 15 bases lay between the germline ends.

This clone came up a few times. The V call is TRBV5-1, the J call TRBJ1-3; D unresolved. The V end lost 0 bases, the J end lost 0 bases, and 4 bases lay between the germline ends. Germline V gene data show CDR1 as SGHRS and CDR2 as YFSETQ. The CDR3 covers 14 residues. As DNA, the CDR3 is TGCGCCAGCAGCTTGGACATCTCTGGAAACACCATATATTTT. It translates to CASSLDISGNTIYF.

The chain uses TRBV4-1 and TRBJ2-3; perhaps TRBD2 as D (6 bases). In germline, CDR1 is MGHRA, CDR2 YSYEKL. The CDR3 runs 15 residues. V lost 1 base and J 2 bases, leaving 10 bases between the germline ends. The CDR3 sequence is CASSQVGLYTDTQYF. CDR3 DNA sequence: TGCGCCAGCAGCCAAGTAGGACTATACACAGATACGCAGTATTTT.

The chain recombines TRBV7-9 with TRBJ1-1, with 7 bases matching TRBD1. The V gene's germline CDR1 is SEHNR and CDR2 FQNEAQ (reference sequence). This CDR3 is built from 13 residues. V dropped 8 bases and J dropped 5; count of bases not matched to a gene: 8. The CDR3 region has the DNA TGTGCCAGCGGGGCAGGGGGGAGAACTGAAGCTTTCTTT. Amino acid sequence: CASGAGGRTEAFF.

J is TRBJ2-5 and V is TRBV6-5; no clear D. Per germline, CDR1 MNHEY and CDR2 SVGAGI. The CDR3 extends over 14 amino acids. The V end was cut by 6 bases, the J end by 2 bases, with 13 bases between. For the CDR3, the DNA is TGTGCCAGCAGCCAGTCCCCCGGGCAAGAGACCCAGTACTTC. Translation: CASSQSPGQETQYF.

This chain connects TRBV30 to TRBJ1-6; 8 bases agree with TRBD1. V was clipped by 5 bases and J by 9 bases; unmatched bases: 9. The CDR3 covers 14 residues. Germline-derived CDR1 and CDR2 are GTSNPN and SVGIG (reference sequence). This chain's CDR3 is CAWGNRGSVSPLHF. The DNA for the CDR3 is TGTGCCTGGGGTAACAGGGGGTCGGTTTCACCCCTCCACTTT.

The chain is built from TRBV10-1 and TRBJ2-7, with a weak D call TRBD1 (6 bases). This CDR3 region has 14 residues. Trimming pared 0 bases from V and 7 bases from J, leaving 13 bases between. Germline V gives CDR1 WNHNN, CDR2 SYGVQD (reference sequence). The CDR3 region is CASSESGHPGEQYF. CDR3 in DNA: TGCGCCAGCAGTGAGTCGGGACACCCGGGTGAGCAGTACTTC.

The J gene is TRBJ1-2, the V gene TRBV11-2; a weak D match, TRBD1 (6 bases). Germline CDR1 and CDR2: SGHAT and FQNNGV. The CDR3 sequence is 15 residues long. Trimming cost V 2 bases and J 5 bases, with 15 bases left between them. CDR3 in amino acids: CASSLTPRTDYGYTF. In DNA form, the CDR3 reads TGTGCCAGCAGCTTAACCCCCCGGACAGATTATGGCTACACCTTC.

The chain links TRBV29-1 to TRBJ1-2; a weak D match, TRBD1 (5 bases). The CDR3 is 12 residues long. Looked up from germline, CDR1 is SQVTM and CDR2 is ANQGSEA. V lost 5 bases to trimming and J lost 2 bases, with 9 bases between them. The CDR3 coding sequence is TGCAGCGTTAGAGACAGCAACTATGGCTACACCTTC. Its translation is CSVRDSNYGYTF.

This chain connects TRBV6-5 to TRBJ1-5, with D maybe TRBD1 (5 bases). This CDR3 region has 15 residues. Trimming cost V 6 bases and J 5 bases, with 17 bases left between them. In germline, CDR1 is MNHEY, CDR2 SVGAGI. The CDR3 DNA follows: TGTGCCAGCAGCCCTGGGGGGTTGACTTATCAGCCCCAGCATTTT. It yields the protein CASSPGGLTYQPQHF.

This chain uses TRBV15 with TRBJ2-7; tentative D call: TRBD1 (5 bases). Trimming stripped 0 bases from V and 4 bases from J, with 16 bases between. The CDR3 totals 16 residues. CDR1 LNHNV and CDR2 YYDKDF come from the germline V gene (reference sequence). DNA for the CDR3: TGTGCCACCAGCAGAGATTTACTGACAGCTGAATACGAGCAGTACTTC. Translating gives CATSRDLLTAEYEQYF. The whole variable domain, filled in from reference TRBV15 and TRBJ2-7, reads DAMVIQNPRYQVTQFGKPVTLSCSQTLNHNVMYWYQQKSSQAPKLLFHYYDKDFNNEADTPDNFQSRRPNTSFCFLDIRSPGLGDTAMYLCATSRDLLTAEYEQYFGPGTRLTVT.

The chain is built from TRBV10-3 and TRBJ2-7; possibly TRBD2 for D (6 bases). The germline V gene encodes CDR1 ENHRY and CDR2 SYGVKD. V was shortened by 10 bases and J by 1 base, with 14 bases between the two germline ends. This CDR3 spans 13 amino acids. CDR3 coding DNA: TGTGCCACCCGGCGGGGTAGGTCCTACGAGCAGTACTTC. Translated, it gives CATRRGRSYEQYF.

The rearrangement links TRBV5-6 to TRBJ2-1; 9 bases agree with TRBD2. Germline trimming cut 2 bases from V and 6 bases from J; bases unmatched to any gene: 3. In germline, CDR1 is SGHDT, CDR2 YYEEEE. This CDR3 has 14 residues. CDR3 region: CASSFIAGANEQFF. The CDR3 DNA follows: TGTGCCAGCAGCTTTATAGCGGGGGCCAATGAGCAGTTCTTC.

This sequence joins TRBV25-1 and TRBJ2-7; D is possibly TRBD2 (6 bases). CDR3 size: 15 residues. Germline V CDR1 and CDR2: MGHDK, SYGVNS. The germline V and J ends were trimmed by 3 bases and 4 bases, with 16 bases remaining between them. For the CDR3, the DNA is TGTGCCAGCAGTGAGGGGCGGGGAAGTGCATACGAGCAGTACTTC. Amino acid sequence: CASSEGRGSAYEQYF.

A note on this clone: One junction end disagrees with the germline gene, perhaps due to a read error. CDR3 nucleotides: TGTGCCAGCAGCACTAATCTCCACCCCTCCTTT. Translated: CASSTNLHPSF. The gene calls are TRBV11-2 and TRBJ2-3; D remains ambiguous. Germline loops: CDR1 SGHAT, CDR2 FQNNGV. The CDR3 covers 11 residues.

The gene calls are TRBV2 and TRBJ1-6; a possible D gene is TRBD1 (5 bases). CDR1 SNHLY and CDR2 FYNNEI come from the germline V gene. V was cut by 3 bases and J by 6 bases, with 9 bases left in between. This CDR3 spans 14 amino acids. Here the CDR3 reads CASSEGRANSPLHF. The CDR3 nucleotides are TGTGCCAGCAGTGAGGGCAGGGCTAATTCACCCCTCCACTTT.

In nucleotides, the CDR3 is TGCGCCAGCAGCCACCTAGCGGGAGGTGGCTACAATGAGCAGTTCTTC. Translation: CASSHLAGGGYNEQFF. The chain links TRBV4-1 to TRBJ2-1, with 11 bases fitting TRBD2. Germline-derived CDR1 and CDR2 are MGHRA and YSYEKL. The CDR3 extends over 16 amino acids. V was clipped by 3 bases and J by 3 bases; unmatched bases: 4.

Remarks on this clone: At one of its ends the junction is not consistent with the germline gene, which may arise from a read error. The chain joins TRBV30 to TRBJ2-6, with 7 bases aligning to TRBD2. Per germline, CDR1 GTSNPN and CDR2 SVGIG (reference sequence). The CDR3 has 17 residues. This CDR3 reads CAWRERDRPSAANVLTF. The CDR3 region has the DNA TGTGCCTGGAGGGAGCGGGACCGCCCTTCTGCGGCCAACGTCCTGACTTTC.

V usage is TRBV4-1 and J usage is TRBJ2-4; a possible D gene is TRBD2 (5 bases). Per germline, CDR1 MGHRA and CDR2 YSYEKL. CDR3 length: 15 amino acids. Trimming cost V 3 bases and J 0 bases, with 9 bases left between them. The CDR3 DNA is TGCGCCAGCAGCCATGGGAGTCTAGCCAAAAACATTCAGTACTTC. It specifies CASSHGSLAKNIQYF.

V usage is TRBV5-1 and J usage is TRBJ2-2; tentatively, D is TRBD2 (6 bases). Germline loops: CDR1 SGHRS, CDR2 YFSETQ. V was cut by 4 bases and J by 7 bases, with 17 bases left in between. CDR3 length: 15 residues. In DNA form, the CDR3 reads TGCGCCAGCAGCCCCCCTGGCGGGATGGTCGGGGAGCTGTTTTTT. Amino acids: CASSPPGGMVGELFF.

The chain couples TRBV5-4 to TRBJ2-1; a possible D gene is TRBD2 (6 bases). Germline assignment: CDR1 SGHNT and CDR2 YYREEE (reference sequence). The CDR3 is 16 residues long. V lost 0 bases and J lost 9, with 19 bases in between. The CDR3 bases are TGTGCCAGCAGCTTGGGGGGCGGGCGGGATGTCAGTGAGCAGTTCTTC. Protein: CASSLGGGRDVSEQFF.